This T cell receptor beta chain originates from a study of cytomegalovirus exposure and HLA in healthy donors. CDR3 length equals 13 residues. V gave up 0 bases and J gave up 6 bases, with 6 bases separating them. Per the germline V gene, CDR1 is MNHNY and CDR2 is SVGAGI (reference sequence). In the PCR, 60 Vbeta and 13 Jbeta primers were used. Profiling relied on immunoSEQ multiplex PCR, and the TCRdb table lists in-frame clones only, not all of them. The sample lists 100,000 or so clones; roughly 80% were seen once. The sequencing sample was made of PBMCs. This clonotype was obtained from a man aged 30 to 39 in good health and CMV-seropositive. The chain links TRBV6-6 to TRBJ2-1; the D is unclear. CDR3 nucleotide sequence: TGTGCCAGCAGTTACTCACGAGGCAATGAGCAGTTCTTC. It specifies CASSYSRGNEQFF.